Listed below are T cell receptor beta chains from one sample, sequenced in a study of T cell repertoires in cytomegalovirus infection. TCRdb itself ran the reads through MiXCR, one entry per CDR3 protein. This table holds some 300,000 distinct CDR3 sequences, 8% to 10% found once. The sample consisted of PBMCs. These receptor sequences come from a human donor in good health (CMV status not recorded). Some clones in this sample may be carry-over from other donors' samples. The CDR3 runs from the conserved cysteine through the conserved F or W. Fields, in order: CDR3 protein, CDR3 DNA, clone size, V gene, D gene, CDR3 length, J gene. A D gene is named only where the DNA matches it firmly. The listing skips clone size in some rows; elsewhere it reads once, few, many or a size class.

CDR3 protein: CASSWTLAGDAYEQYF
CDR3 DNA: TGTGCCAGCAGCTGGACGCTAGCGGGGGACGCCTACGAGCAGTACTTC
clone size: many
V gene: TRBV5-6
D gene: TRBD2
CDR3 length: 16
J gene: TRBJ2-7

CDR3 protein: CSATRPTAIEETQYF
CDR3 DNA: TGCAGTGCCACCAGACCCACGGCTATAGAAGAGACCCAGTACTTC
clone size: many
V gene: TRBV20-1
D gene: .
CDR3 length: 15
J gene: TRBJ2-5

CDR3 protein: CSARAGTTGYTF
CDR3 DNA: TGCAGTGCTAGAGCCGGGACAACTGGCTACACCTTC
clone size: .
V gene: TRBV20-1
D gene: .
CDR3 length: 12
J gene: TRBJ1-2

CDR3 protein: CASSPPPGAPYQETQYF
CDR3 DNA: TGTGCCAGCAGTCCCCCCCCAGGGGCCCCGTACCAAGAGACCCAGTACTTC
clone size: .
V gene: TRBV28
D gene: .
CDR3 length: 17
J gene: TRBJ2-5

CDR3 protein: CASSLGMGGEQYF
CDR3 DNA: TGTGCTAGCAGCTTAGGTATGGGTGGGGAGCAGTACTTC
clone size: many
V gene: TRBV7-7
D gene: .
CDR3 length: 13
J gene: TRBJ2-7

CDR3 protein: CASSPSVVADTQYF
CDR3 DNA: TGTGCCAGCAGTCCCTCCGTTGTGGCAGATACGCAGTATTTT
clone size: many
V gene: TRBV12-3/TRBV12-4
D gene: .
CDR3 length: 14
J gene: TRBJ2-3

CDR3 protein: CASSAGLAGGVEQFF
CDR3 DNA: TGTGCCAGCAGTGCCGGACTAGCGGGGGGGGTGGAGCAGTTCTTC
clone size: few
V gene: TRBV2
D gene: TRBD2
CDR3 length: 15
J gene: TRBJ2-1

CDR3 protein: CASSLAATSRDRAHEQYF
CDR3 DNA: TGTGCCAGCAGCTTAGCCGCAACTTCCCGGGACAGGGCCCACGAGCAGTACTTC
clone size: .
V gene: TRBV7-8
D gene: TRBD1
CDR3 length: 18
J gene: TRBJ2-7

CDR3 protein: CATSDPDLSSYNEQFF
CDR3 DNA: TGTGCCACCAGTGATCCCGATTTATCCTCCTACAATGAGCAGTTCTTC
clone size: few
V gene: TRBV24-1
D gene: .
CDR3 length: 16
J gene: TRBJ2-1

CDR3 protein: CASRLGGPTYNEQFF
CDR3 DNA: TGTGCCAGCAGGCTTGGGGGGCCAACCTACAATGAGCAGTTCTTC
clone size: many
V gene: TRBV6-2/TRBV6-3
D gene: .
CDR3 length: 15
J gene: TRBJ2-1

CDR3 protein: CAISESGSRDNSPLHF
CDR3 DNA: TGTGCCATCAGTGAGTCCGGCAGTCGGGATAATTCACCCCTCCACTTT
clone size: many
V gene: TRBV10-3
D gene: .
CDR3 length: 16
J gene: TRBJ1-6